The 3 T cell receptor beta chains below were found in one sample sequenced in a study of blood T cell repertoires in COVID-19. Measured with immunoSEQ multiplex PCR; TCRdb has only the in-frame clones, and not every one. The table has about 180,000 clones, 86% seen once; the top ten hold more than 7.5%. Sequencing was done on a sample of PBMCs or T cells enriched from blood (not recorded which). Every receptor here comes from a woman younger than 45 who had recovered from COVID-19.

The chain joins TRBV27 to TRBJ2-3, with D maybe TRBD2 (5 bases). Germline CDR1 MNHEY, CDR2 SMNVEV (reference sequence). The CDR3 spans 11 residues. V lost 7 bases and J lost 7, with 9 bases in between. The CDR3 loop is CASNSGYTQYF. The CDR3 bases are TGTGCCAGCAATTCGGGATATACGCAGTATTTT.

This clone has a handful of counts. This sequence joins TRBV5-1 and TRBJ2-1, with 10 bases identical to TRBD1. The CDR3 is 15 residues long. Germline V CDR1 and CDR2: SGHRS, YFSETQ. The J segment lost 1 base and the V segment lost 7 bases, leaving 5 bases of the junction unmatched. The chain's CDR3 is CASSKGQGSYNEQFF. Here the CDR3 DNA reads TGCGCCAGCTCTAAGGGACAGGGGTCCTACAATGAGCAGTTCTTC. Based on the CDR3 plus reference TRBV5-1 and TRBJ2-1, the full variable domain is KAGVTQTPRYLIKTRGQQVTLSCSPISGHRSVSWYQQTPGQGLQFLFEYFSETQRNKGNFPGRFSGRQFSNSRSEMNVSTLELGDSALYLCASSKGQGSYNEQFFGPGTRLTVL.

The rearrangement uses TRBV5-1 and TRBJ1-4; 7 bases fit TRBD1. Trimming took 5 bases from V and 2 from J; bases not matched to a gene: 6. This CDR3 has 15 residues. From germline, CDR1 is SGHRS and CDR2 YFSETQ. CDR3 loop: CASRGEGATNEKLFF. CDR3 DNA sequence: TGCGCCAGCAGGGGAGAGGGGGCTACTAATGAAAAACTGTTTTTT. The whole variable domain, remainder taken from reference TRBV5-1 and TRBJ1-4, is KAGVTQTPRYLIKTRGQQVTLSCSPISGHRSVSWYQQTPGQGLQFLFEYFSETQRNKGNFPGRFSGRQFSNSRSEMNVSTLELGDSALYLCASRGEGATNEKLFFGSGTQLSVL.